This T cell receptor (beta chain) was sequenced in a study of T cell responses to AZD1222 COVID-19 vaccine. Across the study: Doses given second, at about 4 or about 12 weeks, were pooled.

The germline V gene encodes CDR1 LNHDA and CDR2 SQIVND (reference sequence). The J segment lost 4 bases and the V segment lost 3 bases, leaving 2 bases of the junction unmatched. The CDR3 totals 15 residues. Assay used: immunoSEQ multiplex PCR; TCRdb lists only in-frame clones, some missing. The sample carries approximately 120,000 clones, over 70% recorded once. Study outcomes and limitations: It should be noted that donors were predominantly white British and more often female, and clonal diversity was possibly underestimated. Baseline seropositivity occurred in only a handful of AZD1222 recipients.

Points on this clone: The antigen is not known.

The gene calls are TRBV19 and TRBJ2-1, with 11 bases aligning to TRBD2. Sequenced material: peripheral blood, taken on day 0 of AZD1222 vaccination. The sequence was obtained from an adult in good health. In DNA, the CDR3 is TGTGCCAGTAGTATCGGGACTAGCGGATACAATGAGCAGTTCTTC. This sequence encodes CASSIGTSGYNEQFF.